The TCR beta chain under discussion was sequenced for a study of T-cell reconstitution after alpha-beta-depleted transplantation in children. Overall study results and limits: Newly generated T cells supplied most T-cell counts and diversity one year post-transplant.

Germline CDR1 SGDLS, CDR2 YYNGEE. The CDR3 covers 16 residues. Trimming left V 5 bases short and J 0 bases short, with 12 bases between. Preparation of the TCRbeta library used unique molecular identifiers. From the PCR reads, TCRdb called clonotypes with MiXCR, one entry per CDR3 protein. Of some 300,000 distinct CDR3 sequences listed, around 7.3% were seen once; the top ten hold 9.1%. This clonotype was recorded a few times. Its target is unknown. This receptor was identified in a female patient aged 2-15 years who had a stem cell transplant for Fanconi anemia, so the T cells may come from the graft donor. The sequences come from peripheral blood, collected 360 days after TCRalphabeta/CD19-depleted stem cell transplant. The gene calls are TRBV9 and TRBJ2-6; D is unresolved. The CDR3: CASSDTISSGANVLTF. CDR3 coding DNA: TGTGCCAGCAGTGATACTATCTCCTCTGGGGCCAACGTCCTGACTTTC.